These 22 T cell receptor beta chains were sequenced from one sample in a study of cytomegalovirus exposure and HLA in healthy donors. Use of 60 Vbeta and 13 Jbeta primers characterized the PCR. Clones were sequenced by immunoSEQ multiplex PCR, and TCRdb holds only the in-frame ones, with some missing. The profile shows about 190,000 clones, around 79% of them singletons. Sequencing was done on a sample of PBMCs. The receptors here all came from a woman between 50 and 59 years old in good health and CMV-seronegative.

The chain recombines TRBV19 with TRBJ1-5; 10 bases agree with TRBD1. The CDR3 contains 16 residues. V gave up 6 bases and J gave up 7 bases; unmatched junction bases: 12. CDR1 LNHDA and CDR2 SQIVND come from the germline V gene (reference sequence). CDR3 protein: CASSLKGTGAGQPQHF. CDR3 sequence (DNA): TGTGCCAGTAGCCTTAAGGGGACAGGGGCGGGACAGCCCCAGCATTTT.

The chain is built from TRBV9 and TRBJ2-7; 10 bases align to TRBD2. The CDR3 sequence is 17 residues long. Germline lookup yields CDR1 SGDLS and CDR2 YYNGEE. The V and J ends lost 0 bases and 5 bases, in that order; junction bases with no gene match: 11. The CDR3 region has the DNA TGTGCCAGCAGCGTAGGATCCAGCGGGAGGGCCCTCAACGAGCAGTACTTC. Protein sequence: CASSVGSSGRALNEQYF.

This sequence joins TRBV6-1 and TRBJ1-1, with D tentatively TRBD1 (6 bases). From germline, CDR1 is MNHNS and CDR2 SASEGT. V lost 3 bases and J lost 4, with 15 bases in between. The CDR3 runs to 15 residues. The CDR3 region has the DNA TGTGCCAGCAGTGATGGGGGCCTGGTAATCACTGAAGCTTTCTTT. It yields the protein CASSDGGLVITEAFF.

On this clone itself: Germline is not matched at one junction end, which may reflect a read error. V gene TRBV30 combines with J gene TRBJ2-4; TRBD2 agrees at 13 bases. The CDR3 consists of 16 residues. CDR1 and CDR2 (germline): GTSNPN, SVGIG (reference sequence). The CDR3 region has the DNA TGTGCCTGGAGTGCAGGACTAGCGGGAGCCGAAAACATTCAGTACTTC. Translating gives CAWSAGLAGAENIQYF.

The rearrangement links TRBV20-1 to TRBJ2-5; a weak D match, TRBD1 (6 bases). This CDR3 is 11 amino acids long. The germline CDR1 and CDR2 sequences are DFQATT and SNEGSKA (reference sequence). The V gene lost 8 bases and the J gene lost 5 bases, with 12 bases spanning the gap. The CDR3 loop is CSSTGRETQYF. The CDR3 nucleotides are TGCAGTTCGACAGGCCGGGAGACCCAGTACTTC.

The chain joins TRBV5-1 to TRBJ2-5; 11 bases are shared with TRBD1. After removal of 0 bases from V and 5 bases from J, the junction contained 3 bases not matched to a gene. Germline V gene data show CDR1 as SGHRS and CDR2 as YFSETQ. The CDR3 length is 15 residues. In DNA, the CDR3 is TGCGCCAGCAGCTTGGGGACAGGGGGCGTGGAGACCCAGTACTTC. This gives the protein CASSLGTGGVETQYF.

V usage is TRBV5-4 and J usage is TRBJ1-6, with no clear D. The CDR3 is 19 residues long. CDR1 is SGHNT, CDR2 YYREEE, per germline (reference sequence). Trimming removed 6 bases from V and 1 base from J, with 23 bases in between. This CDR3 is CASNHQTGLGRSYNSPLHF. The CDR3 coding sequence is TGTGCCAGCAACCACCAGACGGGCCTAGGGAGGTCCTATAATTCACCCCTCCACTTT.

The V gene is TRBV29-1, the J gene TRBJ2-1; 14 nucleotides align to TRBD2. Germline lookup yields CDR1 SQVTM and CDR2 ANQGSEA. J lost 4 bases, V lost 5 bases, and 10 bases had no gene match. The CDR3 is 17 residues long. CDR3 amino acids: CSVQGLAGAPGYNEQFF. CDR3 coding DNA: TGCAGCGTTCAGGGACTAGCGGGAGCCCCGGGTTACAATGAGCAGTTCTTC.

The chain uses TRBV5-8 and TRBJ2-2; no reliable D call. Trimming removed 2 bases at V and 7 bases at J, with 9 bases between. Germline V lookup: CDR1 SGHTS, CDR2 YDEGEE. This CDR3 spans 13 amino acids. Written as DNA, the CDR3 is TGTGCCAGCAGCTTTTATGTGAGCGGGGAGCTGTTTTTT. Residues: CASSFYVSGELFF.

The CDR3 bases are TGTGCCAGCAGTTACGCCCGGGATGAGGGCGAGCAGTACTTC. It specifies CASSYARDEGEQYF. The genes are TRBV25-1 and TRBJ2-7; D is perhaps TRBD2 (5 bases). The V end lost 5 bases, the J end lost 6 bases, and 17 bases lay between the germline ends. The CDR3 runs to 14 residues. Germline values: CDR1 MGHDK, CDR2 SYGVNS.

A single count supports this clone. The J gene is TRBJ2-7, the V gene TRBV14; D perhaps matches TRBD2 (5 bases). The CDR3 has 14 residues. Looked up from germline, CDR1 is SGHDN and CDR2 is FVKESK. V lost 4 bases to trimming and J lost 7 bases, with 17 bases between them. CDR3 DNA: TGTGCCAGCAGCCCTAATGCGAGGGCTGGGGAGCAGTACTTC. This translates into CASSPNARAGEQYF. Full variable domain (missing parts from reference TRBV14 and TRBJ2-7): EAGVTQFPSHSVIEKGQTVTLRCDPISGHDNLYWYRRVMGKEIKFLLHFVKESKQDESGMPNNRFLAERTGGTYSTLKVQPAELEDSGVYFCASSPNARAGEQYFGPGTRLTVT.

The chain's CDR3 is CASSVYNEQFF. CDR3 sequence (DNA): TGTGCCAGCAGCGTATACAATGAGCAGTTCTTC. This sequence joins TRBV7-3 and TRBJ2-1; no reliable D call. There are 11 residues in the CDR3. V lost 5 bases to trimming and J lost 4 bases, with 3 bases between them. The germline CDR1 and CDR2 sequences are SGHTA and FQGTGA.

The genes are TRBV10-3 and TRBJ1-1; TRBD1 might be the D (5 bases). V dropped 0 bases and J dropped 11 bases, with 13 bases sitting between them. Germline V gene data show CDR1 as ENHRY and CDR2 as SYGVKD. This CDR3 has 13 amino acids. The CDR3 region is CAISESPQGEAFF. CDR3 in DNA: TGTGCCATCAGTGAGTCGCCCCAGGGTGAGGCTTTCTTT.

The CDR3 region has the DNA TGCGCCAGCAGACAACAGGGGGCTGGTGGCTACACCTTC. It is translated as CASRQQGAGGYTF. The chain carries TRBV5-1 and TRBJ1-2; 9 bases match TRBD1. The V gene's germline CDR1 is SGHRS and CDR2 YFSETQ. J lost 7 bases, V lost 5 bases, and 6 bases had no gene match. The CDR3 totals 13 residues.

The CDR3 region is CASSSRGKAADTQYF. CDR3 in DNA: TGTGCCAGCAGCTCACGTGGTAAAGCGGCAGATACGCAGTATTTT. V and J are TRBV7-3 and TRBJ2-3; D may be TRBD2 (5 bases). This CDR3 has 15 amino acids. V gave up 4 bases and J gave up 4 bases, with 15 bases separating them. Per the germline V gene, CDR1 is SGHTA and CDR2 is FQGTGA.

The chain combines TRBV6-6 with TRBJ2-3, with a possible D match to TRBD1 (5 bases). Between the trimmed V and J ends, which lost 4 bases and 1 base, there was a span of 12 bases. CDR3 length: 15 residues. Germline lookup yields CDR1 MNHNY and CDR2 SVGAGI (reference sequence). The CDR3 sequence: CASSSDNQRTDTQYF. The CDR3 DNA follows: TGTGCCAGCAGTTCGGACAACCAGCGCACAGATACGCAGTATTTT.

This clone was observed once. The CDR3 DNA reads as TGTGCCATCAGTGACAATGGTTTGGGACAGGGGGCTGGGGTAGCTTTCTTT. As protein: CAISDNGLGQGAGVAFF. The J gene is TRBJ1-1, the V gene TRBV10-3, with 12 bases matching TRBD1. CDR1 and CDR2 from the germline V gene are ENHRY and SYGVKD. CDR3 length equals 17 residues. Trimming took 3 bases from V and 10 from J; bases not matched to a gene: 15.

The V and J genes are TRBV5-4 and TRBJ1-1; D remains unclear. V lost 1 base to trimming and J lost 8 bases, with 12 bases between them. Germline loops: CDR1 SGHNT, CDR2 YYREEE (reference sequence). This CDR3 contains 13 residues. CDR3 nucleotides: TGTGCCAGCAGCTTGTGGGCGCGGGAAGAAGCTTTCTTT. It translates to CASSLWAREEAFF.

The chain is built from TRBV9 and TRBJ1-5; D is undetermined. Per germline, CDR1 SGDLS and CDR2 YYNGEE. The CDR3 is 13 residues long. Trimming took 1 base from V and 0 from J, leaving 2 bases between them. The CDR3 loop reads CASSVHSNQPQHF. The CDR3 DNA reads TGTGCCAGCAGCGTACATAGCAATCAGCCCCAGCATTTT.

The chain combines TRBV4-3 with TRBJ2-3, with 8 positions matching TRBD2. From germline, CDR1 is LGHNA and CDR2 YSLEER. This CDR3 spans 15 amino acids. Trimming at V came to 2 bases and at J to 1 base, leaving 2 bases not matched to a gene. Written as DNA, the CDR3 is TGCGCCAGCAGCCAACTTAGCGGGGGCACAGATACGCAGTATTTT. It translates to CASSQLSGGTDTQYF.

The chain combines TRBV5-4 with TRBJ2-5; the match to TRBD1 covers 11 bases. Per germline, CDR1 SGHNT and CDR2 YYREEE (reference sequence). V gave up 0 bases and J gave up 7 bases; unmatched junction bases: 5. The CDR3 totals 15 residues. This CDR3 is CASSLGTGGEVTQYF. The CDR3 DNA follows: TGTGCCAGCAGCTTGGGGACAGGGGGCGAGGTGACCCAGTACTTC.

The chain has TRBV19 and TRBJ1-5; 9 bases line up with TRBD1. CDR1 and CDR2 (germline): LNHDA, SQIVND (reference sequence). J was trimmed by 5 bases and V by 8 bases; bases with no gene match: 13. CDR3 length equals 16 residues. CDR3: CASQTHRGLKYQPQHF. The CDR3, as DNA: TGTGCCAGTCAAACCCACAGGGGGCTGAAGTATCAGCCCCAGCATTTT.